One sample yielded the 15 T cell receptor beta chains listed below, sequenced in a study of blood T cell repertoires in COVID-19. The protocol was immunoSEQ multiplex PCR, while the TCRdb copy is restricted to in-frame clones and leaves out a portion. The table records a few hundred thousand clones, around 90% of them present only once. Input material: peripheral blood. The receptors here all came from a human donor in a cohort sampled during active COVID-19.

The chain employs TRBV4-3 and TRBJ2-7; D remains ambiguous. Trimming removed 0 bases at V and 3 bases at J, with 6 bases between. CDR3 length: 13 amino acids. CDR1 and CDR2 (germline): LGHNA, YSLEER. The CDR3 region has the DNA TGCGCCAGCAGCCAAGAACTGCGCTACGAGCAGTACTTC. It translates to CASSQELRYEQYF.

This clone was found a few times. The rearrangement links TRBV14 to TRBJ1-1; no clear D. V gave up 4 bases and J gave up 1 base, with 7 bases separating them. This CDR3 spans 13 amino acids. Germline loops: CDR1 SGHDN, CDR2 FVKESK. DNA for the CDR3: TGTGCCAGCAGCCGCACTGGGAACACTGAAGCTTTCTTT. Residues: CASSRTGNTEAFF.

This CDR3 is CATSDSTPGQRNEQFF. The CDR3 DNA follows: TGTGCCACCAGTGATTCGACCCCGGGACAGAGGAATGAGCAGTTCTTC. The gene calls are TRBV24-1 and TRBJ2-1; 7 bases line up with TRBD1. The germline gives CDR1 KGHDR, CDR2 SFDVKD. V shed 2 bases, J shed 7 bases, and the junction held 10 bases outside the gene matches. This CDR3 has 16 residues.

The chain links TRBV12-3 or TRBV12-4 to TRBJ1-5, with a tentative D call TRBD1 (5 bases). This CDR3 has 13 residues. V dropped 5 bases and J dropped 5 bases, with 10 bases sitting between them. The CDR3, as DNA: TGTGCCAGCAGTGAGGGAGGGGATCAGCCCCAGCATTTT. Translating gives CASSEGGDQPQHF.

The chain links TRBV6-2 or TRBV6-3 to TRBJ1-1; no firm D call. The length of the CDR3 is 14 residues. Germline CDR1 and CDR2: MNHEY and SVGEGT. V gave up 2 bases and J gave up 1 base, with 8 bases separating them. CDR3 nucleotide sequence: TGTGCCAGCAGTTACCCTCCAGAGAACACTGAAGCTTTCTTT. Its protein product is CASSYPPENTEAFF.

This sequence joins TRBV19 and TRBJ1-5; D gene ambiguous. V gave up 4 bases and J gave up 5 bases, with 15 bases separating them. Germline values: CDR1 LNHDA, CDR2 SQIVND (reference sequence). The CDR3 has 15 amino acids. The CDR3 nucleotides are TGTGCCAGTAGTAGGGGTCGGCCCGGGGATCAGCCCCAGCATTTT. This codes for CASSRGRPGDQPQHF. Drawing the rest from reference TRBV19 and TRBJ1-5, the complete variable domain is DGGITQSPKYLFRKEGQNVTLSCEQNLNHDAMYWYRQDPGQGLRLIYYSQIVNDFQKGDIAEGYSVSREKKESFPLTVTSAQKNPTAFYLCASSRGRPGDQPQHFGDGTRLSIL.

The J gene is TRBJ2-7, the V gene TRBV12-5, with TRBD1 as a possible D gene (6 bases). Germline V lookup: CDR1 LGHNT, CDR2 FRNRAP. The CDR3 totals 13 residues. V lost 2 bases, J lost 3 bases, and 8 bases lay in between. The CDR3 nucleotides are TGTGCTAGTGGTTTGATGGACAGCTACGAGCAGTACTTC. As protein: CASGLMDSYEQYF.

V is TRBV11-2 and J is TRBJ1-1, with D maybe TRBD1 (6 bases). Trimming removed 2 bases from V and 0 bases from J, with 13 bases in between. Looked up from germline, CDR1 is SGHAT and CDR2 is FQNNGV. This CDR3 has 16 residues. CDR3 sequence: CASSLNVEGVNTEAFF. CDR3 coding DNA: TGTGCCAGCAGCTTAAATGTTGAGGGGGTGAACACTGAAGCTTTCTTT.

Concerning this clone: Other nucleotide sequences from this sample produce the same CDR3. The chain has TRBV11-2 and TRBJ2-7; no reliable D call. Trimming removed 3 bases from V and 2 bases from J, with 11 bases in between. The germline V gene encodes CDR1 SGHAT and CDR2 FQNNGV. The CDR3 runs to 14 residues. DNA of the CDR3: TGTGCCAGCAGCTTCGGTGGTCGCACCTACGAGCAGTACTTC. Translated, it gives CASSFGGRTYEQYF.

This chain uses TRBV6-5 with TRBJ2-1, with a weak D call TRBD1 (5 bases). The CDR3 sequence is 16 residues long. Germline CDR1 is MNHEY and CDR2 is SVGAGI. V was shortened by 0 bases and J by 0 bases, with 9 bases between the two germline ends. The CDR3 nucleotides are TGTGCCAGCAGTTACTCGGGGCCGAGCTCCTACAATGAGCAGTTCTTC. Translating it yields CASSYSGPSSYNEQFF.

The V call is TRBV7-2, the J call TRBJ2-7, with TRBD1 identical over 9 bases. Germline values: CDR1 SGHTA, CDR2 FQGNSA. This CDR3 contains 17 residues. V gave up 1 base and J gave up 3 bases; unmatched junction bases: 10. The CDR3 here is CASSLERSPDRGYEQYF. The CDR3 DNA is TGTGCCAGCAGCTTAGAGAGATCGCCGGACAGGGGCTACGAGCAGTACTTC. Complete variable domain (other parts from reference TRBV7-2 and TRBJ2-7): GAGVSQSPSNKVTEKGKDVELRCDPISGHTALYWYRQSLGQGLEFLIYFQGNSAPDKSGLPSDRFSAERTGGSVSTLTIQRTQQEDSAVYLCASSLERSPDRGYEQYFGPGTRLTVT.

The gene calls are TRBV19 and TRBJ1-5, with D hard to call. The V end was cut by 0 bases, the J end by 3 bases, with 15 bases between. CDR3 size: 17 residues. CDR1 LNHDA and CDR2 SQIVND come from the germline V gene (reference sequence). CDR3 bases: TGTGCCAGTAGTATAGATCTGGTGGGAGTTGACAATCAGCCCCAGCATTTT. It specifies CASSIDLVGVDNQPQHF.

The CDR3: CASSRGTSGRGTNEQFF. Written as DNA, the CDR3 is TGTGCCAGCAGCCGCGGGACTAGCGGGAGGGGAACCAATGAGCAGTTCTTC. The V and J genes are TRBV3-1 (or the pseudogene TRBV3-2) and TRBJ2-1; 16 nucleotides line up with TRBD2. The V gene's germline CDR1 is LGHDT and CDR2 YNNKEL (reference sequence). CDR3 length equals 17 residues. V gave up 4 bases and J gave up 6 bases; unmatched junction bases: 6.

This clone has only one observation. V usage is TRBV7-2 and J usage is TRBJ2-7; TRBD2 matches at 7 bases. With V trimmed by 2 bases and J by 7 bases, 17 bases remained unmatched. The germline V gene has CDR1 SGHTA and CDR2 FQGNSA. This CDR3 has 17 amino acids. CDR3 nucleotide sequence: TGTGCCAGCAGCTTACTTTTATACGGGCGGGAGAATCGGGAGCAGTACTTC. This gives the protein CASSLLLYGRENREQYF. Full variable domain (outside the CDR3, taken from reference TRBV7-2 and TRBJ2-7): GAGVSQSPSNKVTEKGKDVELRCDPISGHTALYWYRQSLGQGLEFLIYFQGNSAPDKSGLPSDRFSAERTGGSVSTLTIQRTQQEDSAVYLCASSLLLYGRENREQYFGPGTRLTVT.

This chain joins TRBV9 and TRBJ2-1, with D possibly being TRBD2 (6 bases). From germline, CDR1 is SGDLS and CDR2 YYNGEE. The CDR3 length is 15 residues. V gave up 0 bases and J gave up 3 bases, with 10 bases separating them. CDR3 nucleotides: TGTGCCAGCAGCGTAGCGGGACTTATCTACAATGAGCAGTTCTTC. It codes for CASSVAGLIYNEQFF.